One and the same sample provided the 18 T cell receptor beta chains below, sequenced in a study of cytomegalovirus exposure and HLA in healthy donors. Measured with immunoSEQ multiplex PCR; TCRdb has only the in-frame clones, and not every one. The table lists tens of thousands of clones, about 96% of them singletons. The sequenced sample was PBMCs. Source of these receptors: a man aged 18 to 30 in good health and CMV-seropositive.

This chain joins TRBV5-1 and TRBJ2-5; D is uncertain. Germline V lookup: CDR1 SGHRS, CDR2 YFSETQ. The length of the CDR3 is 12 residues. V lost 2 bases and J 1 base, leaving 3 bases between the germline ends. CDR3 amino acids: CASSFGQETQYF. In nucleotides, the CDR3 is TGCGCCAGCAGCTTCGGCCAAGAGACCCAGTACTTC.

V usage is TRBV7-9 and J usage is TRBJ2-7; TRBD1 aligns across 9 bases. CDR1 and CDR2 (germline): SEHNR, FQNEAQ (reference sequence). The CDR3 runs to 15 residues. Unmatched junction bases numbered 15, after V lost 3 bases and J lost 12 bases. DNA of the CDR3: TGTGCCAGCAGCTTGATAAATACAGGGGGCAGCGTCCGGTACTTC. It encodes CASSLINTGGSVRYF.

This sequence joins TRBV5-1 and TRBJ2-3; D not resolved. The CDR3 spans 15 residues. V lost 7 bases to trimming and J lost 0 bases, with 15 bases between them. The germline gives CDR1 SGHRS, CDR2 YFSETQ. CDR3 bases: TGCGCCAGCCGTGGAGCTCCCTCTAGCACAGATACGCAGTATTTT. Its protein product is CASRGAPSSTDTQYF.

The V and J genes are TRBV29-1 and TRBJ1-1, with D unclear. Germline lookup yields CDR1 SQVTM and CDR2 ANQGSEA. Trimming cost V 6 bases and J 1 base, with 6 bases left between them. The CDR3 covers 11 residues. The chain's CDR3 is CSVRENTEAFF. The CDR3 DNA reads TGCAGCGTGCGGGAGAACACTGAAGCTTTCTTT.

The chain uses TRBV30 and TRBJ2-2; tentative D call: TRBD1 (6 bases). Germline CDR1 is GTSNPN and CDR2 is SVGIG (reference sequence). Deletions cut 3 bases from V and 5 bases from J, with 19 bases between. This CDR3 spans 16 amino acids. In DNA form, the CDR3 reads TGTGCCTGGAGACCTCTAGGGGGAATTTTTACCGGGGAGCTGTTTTTT. Translated, it gives CAWRPLGGIFTGELFF.

The chain is built from TRBV7-2 and TRBJ1-2; a possible D gene is TRBD1 (5 bases). CDR3 length: 15 amino acids. The V end was cut by 5 bases, the J end by 4 bases, with 17 bases between. From germline, CDR1 is SGHTA and CDR2 FQGNSA. In nucleotides, the CDR3 is TGTGCCAGCAGCCGCCGGGACTCGAATAGCTATGGCTACACCTTC. Protein: CASSRRDSNSYGYTF. Full variable domain (missing parts from reference TRBV7-2 and TRBJ1-2): GAGVSQSPSNKVTEKGKDVELRCDPISGHTALYWYRQSLGQGLEFLIYFQGNSAPDKSGLPSDRFSAERTGGSVSTLTIQRTQQEDSAVYLCASSRRDSNSYGYTFGSGTRLTVV.

This chain joins TRBV2 and TRBJ2-6; D is unclear. The CDR3 sequence is 12 residues long. CDR1 and CDR2 from the germline V gene are SNHLY and FYNNEI. The V gene lost 6 bases and the J gene lost 4 bases, with 4 bases spanning the gap. The CDR3 protein is CASRRGANVLTF. CDR3 bases: TGTGCCAGCAGGAGGGGGGCCAACGTCCTGACTTTC.

The rearrangement uses TRBV7-2 and TRBJ2-3; D unclear. V lost 7 bases, J lost 2 bases, and 16 bases lay in between. Germline V gene sequence: CDR1 SGHTA, CDR2 FQGNSA. The CDR3 extends over 15 amino acids. This chain's CDR3 is CASTPFGDSTDTQYF. The CDR3 DNA reads TGTGCCAGCACCCCTTTCGGTGATTCCACAGATACGCAGTATTTT.

The chain links TRBV30 to TRBJ2-3; no definite D call. Germline V gene sequence: CDR1 GTSNPN, CDR2 SVGIG (reference sequence). Trimming stripped 0 bases from V and 1 base from J, with 8 bases between. This CDR3 is 14 amino acids long. The CDR3 sequence is CAWSVGAGTDTQYF. CDR3 nucleotides: TGTGCCTGGAGTGTAGGCGCGGGCACAGATACGCAGTATTTT. Full variable domain (remainder filled in from reference TRBV30 and TRBJ2-3): SQTIHQWPATLVQPVGSPLSLECTVEGTSNPNLYWYRQAAGRGLQLLFYSVGIGQISSEVPQNLSASRPQDRQFILSSKKLLLSDSGFYLCAWSVGAGTDTQYFGPGTRLTVL.

CDR3 DNA: TGTGCCTGGAGTGAGAGATGGCGGGAGGTAGATACGCAGTATTTT. This translates into CAWSERWREVDTQYF. This chain joins TRBV30 and TRBJ2-3, with 8 bases fitting TRBD2. V trimming: 1 base; J trimming: 5 bases; junction bases outside the gene matches: 8. CDR1 and CDR2 (germline): GTSNPN, SVGIG (reference sequence). This CDR3 is built from 15 residues.

The chain carries TRBV27 and TRBJ2-4; D is ambiguous. V dropped 5 bases and J dropped 1 base, with 9 bases sitting between them. This CDR3 is built from 14 residues. From germline, CDR1 is MNHEY and CDR2 SMNVEV (reference sequence). CDR3 region: CASSITGAKNIQYF. The CDR3 DNA follows: TGTGCCAGCAGTATTACCGGGGCCAAAAACATTCAGTACTTC.

CDR3 bases: TGTGCCAGCAGTTTATCCCGGGACACCCCTAGGTACTTC. It encodes CASSLSRDTPRYF. This chain connects TRBV27 to TRBJ2-7, with TRBD1 as a possible D gene (6 bases). CDR1 MNHEY and CDR2 SMNVEV come from the germline V gene (reference sequence). V lost 0 bases and J lost 12, with 15 bases in between. The CDR3 is 13 amino acids.

In its sample, this clone was seen a few times. This chain links TRBV27 with TRBJ1-5, with D tentatively TRBD1 (5 bases). The V end was cut by 5 bases, the J end by 4 bases, with 6 bases between. This CDR3 region has 12 residues. Germline values: CDR1 MNHEY, CDR2 SMNVEV (reference sequence). CDR3 DNA: TGTGCCAGCAGTGGGGGGAATCAGCCCCAGCATTTT. It codes for CASSGGNQPQHF.

The chain joins TRBV6-1 to TRBJ1-2, with D maybe TRBD1 (6 bases). V lost 5 bases and J 6 bases, leaving 16 bases between the germline ends. In germline, CDR1 is MNHNS, CDR2 SASEGT. The length of the CDR3 is 14 residues. The CDR3 is CASSSGDLNHGYTF. CDR3 DNA sequence: TGTGCCAGCAGTTCAGGGGATTTGAACCATGGCTACACCTTC.

The chain carries TRBV12-1 and TRBJ1-5; the table's D call, TRBD1, has no DNA check behind it. TRBV12-1 has pseudogene status. The CDR3 is 15 residues long. CDR3 loop: CASSLDAGGNQPQHF. CDR3 DNA sequence: TGTGCCAGCAGCTTAGATGCAGGGGGCAATCAGCCCCAGCATTTT.

The chain couples TRBV27 to TRBJ2-7, with 9 positions matching TRBD1. The germline V gene has CDR1 MNHEY and CDR2 SMNVEV (reference sequence). The CDR3 is 15 amino acids. V was clipped by 3 bases and J by 5 bases; unmatched bases: 8. The CDR3 sequence is CASSLPGQGLHEQYF. The CDR3 coding sequence is TGTGCCAGCAGTTTGCCGGGACAGGGTCTCCACGAGCAGTACTTC.

The rearrangement links TRBV18 to TRBJ2-7, with D possibly being TRBD1 (6 bases). Per the germline V gene, CDR1 is KGHSH and CDR2 is LQKENI. Trimming took off 3 bases at V and 5 bases at J, with 14 bases between the two ends. CDR3 size: 14 residues. CDR3 nucleotides: TGTGCCAGCTCACCGGGGACAAGGATAAACGAGCAGTACTTC. As protein: CASSPGTRINEQYF.

This clone was observed a single time. This sequence joins TRBV27 and TRBJ2-7; possible D gene TRBD2, 6 bases. The germline V gene encodes CDR1 MNHEY and CDR2 SMNVEV (reference sequence). The V end was cut by 4 bases, the J end by 3 bases, with 16 bases between. The CDR3 runs 15 residues. The CDR3 nucleotides read TGTGCCAGCAGTTCCGACGGGGGTCAAGTCTACGAGCAGTACTTC. Its translation: CASSSDGGQVYEQYF.